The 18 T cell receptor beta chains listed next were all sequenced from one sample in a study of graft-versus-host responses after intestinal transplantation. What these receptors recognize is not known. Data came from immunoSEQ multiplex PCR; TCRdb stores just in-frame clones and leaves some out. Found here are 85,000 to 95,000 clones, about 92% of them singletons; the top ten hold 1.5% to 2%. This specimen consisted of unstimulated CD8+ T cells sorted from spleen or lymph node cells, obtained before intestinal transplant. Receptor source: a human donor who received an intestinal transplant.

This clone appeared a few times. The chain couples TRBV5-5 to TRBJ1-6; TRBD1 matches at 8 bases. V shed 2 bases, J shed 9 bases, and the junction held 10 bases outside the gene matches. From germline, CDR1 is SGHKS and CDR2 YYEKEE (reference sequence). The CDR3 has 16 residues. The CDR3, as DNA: TGTGCCAGCAGCTTTGGCACAGGGGGAGATGTTTCACCCCTCCACTTT. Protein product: CASSFGTGGDVSPLHF.

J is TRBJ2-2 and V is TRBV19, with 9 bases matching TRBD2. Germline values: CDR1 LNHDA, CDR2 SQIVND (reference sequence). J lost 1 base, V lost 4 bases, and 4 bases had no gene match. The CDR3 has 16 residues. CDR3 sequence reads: CASSTERGVNTGELFF. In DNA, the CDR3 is TGTGCCAGTAGTACCGAGCGGGGGGTGAACACCGGGGAGCTGTTTTTT.

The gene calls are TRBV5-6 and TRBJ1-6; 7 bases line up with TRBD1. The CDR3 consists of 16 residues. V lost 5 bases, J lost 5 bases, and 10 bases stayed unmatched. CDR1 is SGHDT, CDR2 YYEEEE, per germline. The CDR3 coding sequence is TGTGCCAGCAGAACTTCCGGGACAGTGAATAATTCACCCCTCCACTTT. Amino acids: CASRTSGTVNNSPLHF.

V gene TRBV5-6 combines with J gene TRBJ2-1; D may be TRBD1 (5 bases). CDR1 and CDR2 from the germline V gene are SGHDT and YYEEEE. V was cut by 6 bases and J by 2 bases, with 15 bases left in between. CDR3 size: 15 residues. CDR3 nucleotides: TGTGCCAGCACCGAGACAGAATCAACCTACAATGAGCAGTTCTTC. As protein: CASTETESTYNEQFF.

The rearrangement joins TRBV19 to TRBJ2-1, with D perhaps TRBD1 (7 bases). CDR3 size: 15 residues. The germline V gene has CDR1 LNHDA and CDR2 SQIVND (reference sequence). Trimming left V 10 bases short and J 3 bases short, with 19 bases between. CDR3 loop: CATHDREANYNEQFF. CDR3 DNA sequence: TGTGCCACCCATGACAGGGAGGCCAACTACAATGAGCAGTTCTTC.

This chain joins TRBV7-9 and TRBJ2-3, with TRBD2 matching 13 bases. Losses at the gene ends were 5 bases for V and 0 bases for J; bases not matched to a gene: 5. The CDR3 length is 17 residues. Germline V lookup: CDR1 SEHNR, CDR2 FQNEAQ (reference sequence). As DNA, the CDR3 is TGTGCCAGCAGCCTGGGACTAGCGGGGCCGAGCACAGATACGCAGTATTTT. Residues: CASSLGLAGPSTDTQYF.

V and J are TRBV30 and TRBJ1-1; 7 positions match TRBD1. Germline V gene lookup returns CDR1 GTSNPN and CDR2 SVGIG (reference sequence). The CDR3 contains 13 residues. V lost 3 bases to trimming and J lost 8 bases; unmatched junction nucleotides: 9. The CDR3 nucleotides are TGTGCCTGGAGGGAAATGGACAGGCAAGAAGCTTTCTTT. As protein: CAWREMDRQEAFF.

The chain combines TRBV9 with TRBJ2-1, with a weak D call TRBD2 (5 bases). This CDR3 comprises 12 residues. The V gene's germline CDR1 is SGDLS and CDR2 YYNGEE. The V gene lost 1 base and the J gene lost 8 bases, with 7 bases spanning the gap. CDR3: CASSVYGDEQFF. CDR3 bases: TGTGCCAGCAGCGTATACGGGGATGAGCAGTTCTTC.

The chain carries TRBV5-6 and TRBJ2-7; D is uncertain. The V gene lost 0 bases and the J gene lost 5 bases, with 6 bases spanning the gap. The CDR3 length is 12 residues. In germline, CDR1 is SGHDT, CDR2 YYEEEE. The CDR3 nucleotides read TGTGCCAGCAGCTTGGCCATCAACGAGCAGTACTTC. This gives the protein CASSLAINEQYF. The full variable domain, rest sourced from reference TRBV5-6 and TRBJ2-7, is DAGVTQSPTHLIKTRGQQVTLRCSPKSGHDTVSWYQQALGQGPQFIFQYYEEEERQRGNFPDRFSGHQFPNYSSELNVNALLLGDSALYLCASSLAINEQYFGPGTRLTVT.

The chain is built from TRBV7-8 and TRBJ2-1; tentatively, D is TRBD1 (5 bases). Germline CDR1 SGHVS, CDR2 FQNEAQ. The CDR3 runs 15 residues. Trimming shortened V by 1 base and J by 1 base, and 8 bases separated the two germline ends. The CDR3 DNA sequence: TGTGCCAGCAGCTTAGAAGGGGTATCCTACAATGAGCAGTTCTTC. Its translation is CASSLEGVSYNEQFF.

The CDR3 protein is CASSGTSENTGELFF. CDR3 DNA sequence: TGTGCCAGCAGCGGGACTAGCGAGAACACCGGGGAGCTGTTTTTT. The J gene is TRBJ2-2, the V gene TRBV14, with 10 bases identical to TRBD2. Germline lookup yields CDR1 SGHDN and CDR2 FVKESK. CDR3 length: 15 amino acids. Losses at the gene ends were 5 bases for V and 1 base for J; bases not matched to a gene: 1.

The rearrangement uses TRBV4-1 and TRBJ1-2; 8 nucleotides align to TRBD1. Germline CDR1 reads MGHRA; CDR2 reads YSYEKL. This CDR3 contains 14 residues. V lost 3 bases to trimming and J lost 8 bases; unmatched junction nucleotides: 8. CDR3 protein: CASSHAGQVDGYTF. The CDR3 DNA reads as TGCGCCAGCAGCCACGCGGGACAGGTGGACGGCTACACCTTC.

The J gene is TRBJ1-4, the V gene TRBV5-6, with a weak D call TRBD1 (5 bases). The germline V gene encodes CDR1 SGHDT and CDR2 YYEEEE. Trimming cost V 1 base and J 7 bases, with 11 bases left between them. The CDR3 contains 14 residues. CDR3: CASSLWGVTEKLFF. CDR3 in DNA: TGTGCCAGCAGCTTGTGGGGGGTAACTGAAAAACTGTTTTTT.

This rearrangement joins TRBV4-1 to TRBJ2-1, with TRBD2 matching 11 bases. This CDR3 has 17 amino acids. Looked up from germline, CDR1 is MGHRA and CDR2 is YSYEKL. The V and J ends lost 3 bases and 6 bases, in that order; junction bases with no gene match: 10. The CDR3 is CASSQGILAGEGNEQFF. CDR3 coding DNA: TGCGCCAGCAGCCAGGGCATACTAGCGGGGGAAGGCAATGAGCAGTTCTTC.

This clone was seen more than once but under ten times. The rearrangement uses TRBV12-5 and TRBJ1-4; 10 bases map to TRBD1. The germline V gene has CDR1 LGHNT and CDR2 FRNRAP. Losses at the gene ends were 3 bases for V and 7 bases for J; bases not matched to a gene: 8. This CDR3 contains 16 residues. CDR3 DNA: TGTGCTAGTGGTTTAAGCGCCGGGACAGGGGTTGAAAAACTGTTTTTT. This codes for CASGLSAGTGVEKLFF. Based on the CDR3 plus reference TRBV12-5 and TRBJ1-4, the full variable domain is DARVTQTPRHKVTEMGQEVTMRCQPILGHNTVFWYRQTMMQGLELLAYFRNRAPLDDSGMPKDRFSAEMPDATLATLKIQPSEPRDSAVYFCASGLSAGTGVEKLFFGSGTQLSVL.

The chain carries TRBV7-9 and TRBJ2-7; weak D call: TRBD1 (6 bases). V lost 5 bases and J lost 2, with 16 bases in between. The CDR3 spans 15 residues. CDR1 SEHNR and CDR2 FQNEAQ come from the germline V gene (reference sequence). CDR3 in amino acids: CASSAPGRTAYEQYF. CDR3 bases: TGTGCCAGCAGCGCCCCCGGGCGGACAGCCTACGAGCAGTACTTC.

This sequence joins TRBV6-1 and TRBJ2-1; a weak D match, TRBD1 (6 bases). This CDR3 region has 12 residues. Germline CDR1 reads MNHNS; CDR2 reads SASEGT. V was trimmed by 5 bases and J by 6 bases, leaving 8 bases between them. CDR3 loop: CASSWTANEQFF. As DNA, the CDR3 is TGTGCCAGCAGTTGGACAGCCAATGAGCAGTTCTTC.

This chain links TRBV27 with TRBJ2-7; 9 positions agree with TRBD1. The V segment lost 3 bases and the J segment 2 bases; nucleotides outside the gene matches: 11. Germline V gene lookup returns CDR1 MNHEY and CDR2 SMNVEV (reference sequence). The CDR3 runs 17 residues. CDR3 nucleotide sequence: TGTGCCAGCAGTTTTTGGGGTAGGGACAGGGCGCCCTACGAGCAGTACTTC. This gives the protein CASSFWGRDRAPYEQYF.